Listed below are T cell receptor beta chains from one sample, sequenced in a study of cytomegalovirus exposure and HLA in healthy donors. The protocol was immunoSEQ multiplex PCR, while the TCRdb copy is restricted to in-frame clones and leaves out a portion. The repertoire holds roughly 86,000 clones, with approximately 68% as singletons. The sample taken for sequencing was PBMCs. The receptors were sampled from a woman in her forties or fifties in good health and CMV-seropositive. The CDR3 runs from the conserved cysteine through the conserved F or W. D genes are given only for firm matches.

d_call	j_call	v_call	cdr3_aa
.	TRBJ2-7	TRBV9	CASSVTPGSYEQYF
TRBD1	TRBJ1-2	TRBV29-1	CSVEDQKGGQGALDYGYTF
TRBD2	TRBJ2-7	TRBV19	CASSISPAGAYEQYF
.	TRBJ1-5	TRBV5-4	CASSLDGDLSNQPQHF
.	TRBJ2-7	TRBV30	CAWSILQGAYEQYF
TRBD1	TRBJ2-5	TRBV5-6	CASSRGQGETQYF
.	TRBJ1-1	TRBV7-6	CASSTGLEAFF
.	TRBJ2-7	TRBV5-1	CASSLEGGPGREQYF
TRBD1	TRBJ1-1	TRBV7-9	CASSWGQGRTEAFF
.	TRBJ1-3	TRBV28	CASSSLGQVTIYF
.	TRBJ1-1	TRBV7-8	CASGQGLNTEAFF
.	TRBJ1-1	TRBV27	CASSSPTVSLRAFF
.	TRBJ1-1	TRBV11-2	CASSRGGEGTEAFF
.	TRBJ1-5	TRBV6-1	CASSVQRNQPQHF
TRBD1	TRBJ1-1	TRBV7-3	CASSPQGSNTEAFF
.	TRBJ1-1	TRBV18	CASSPDSQVEAFF
TRBD2	TRBJ2-1	TRBV2	CAGLAGVHNEQFF
TRBD1	TRBJ1-1	TRBV5-6	CASIDAGTGNTEAFF
.	TRBJ2-5	TRBV19	CASSIAGETQYF
.	TRBJ1-3	TRBV7-9	CASSLGHNSGNTIYF
TRBD1	TRBJ1-4	TRBV2	CASSDGTGDEKLFF
TRBD1	TRBJ1-3	TRBV19	CASSISTGRNTIYF
.	TRBJ1-6	TRBV28	CASSLGTESNSPLHF
TRBD1	TRBJ2-3	TRBV10-1	CASSEYRGSTDTQYF
.	TRBJ1-2	TRBV20-1	CSAGWDYGYTF
.	TRBJ1-5	TRBV19	CASSIMSVNQPQHF
.	TRBJ1-1	TRBV27	CASSPGYGAFF
.	TRBJ2-2	TRBV19	CASSIAVSNTGELFF
.	TRBJ2-3	TRBV5-1	CASRSLDADTQYF
.	TRBJ1-1	TRBV27	CASSLEAGGTEAFF
.	TRBJ1-5	TRBV13	CASSLYRTAGFNNQPQHF
TRBD2	TRBJ2-3	TRBV4-1	CASSPQKFLAGGLEDTQYF
TRBD1	TRBJ1-1	TRBV2	CASSALQGVNTEAFF
TRBD1	TRBJ1-1	TRBV2	CASRNRGTTEAFF
TRBD2	TRBJ2-3	TRBV7-9	CASSFASGSDTQYF
TRBD1	TRBJ2-7	TRBV27	CASSLLPGTGAYEQYF
.	TRBJ1-3	TRBV27	CASSLDEQVSGNTIYF
.	TRBJ1-2	TRBV7-2	CASSYLLGGDGYTF
.	TRBJ1-1	TRBV29-1	CSVRGADNWALNTEAFF
.	TRBJ1-1	TRBV27	CASSFSDRTEAFF
.	TRBJ2-7	TRBV10-3	CATLNQGGYEQYF
.	TRBJ2-3	TRBV19	CASRQPGQGSTDTQYF
TRBD1	TRBJ1-2	TRBV29-1	CSVGDRALGYTF
.	TRBJ1-2	TRBV2	CASTGSAGYGYTF
TRBD1	TRBJ1-1	TRBV25-1	CASSEFFGTGSEAFF